This TCR beta chain was identified in a study of human T cells and chemical hapten exposure. On the study more broadly: The patients, most of them female, presented with alopecia areata, totalis or universalis. Variation in per-sample TCR yields came mainly from small pooled library volume differences.

The time point is: patch test 1, 2 weeks after DPC sensitization. Treatment reported: therapeutic diphenylcyclopropenone sensitization with weekly scalp DPC. Unseparated into fractions, whole blood served as the source from which total RNA was extracted. V shed 6 bases and J shed 6 bases, with 17 bases lying between them. CDR1 is DFQATT, CDR2 SNEGSKA, per germline (reference sequence). The CDR3 is made up of 13 amino acids. This clonotype was seen ten or more times. TCRdb re-analysed the RACE reads in MiXCR, keeping a single row per CDR3 protein. The sample lists 75,000 to 95,000 distinct CDR3 sequences, about 12% seen once, with about 4% in the top ten.

The specimen comprised whole blood, sampled in connection with sensitization to the hapten diphenylcyclopropenone (DPC). The receptor comes from a woman aged 55-69 years with alopecia areata. Some clones in this sample may be carry-over from other donors' samples. This chain connects TRBV20-1 to TRBJ1-1; no clear D gene. The CDR3 coding sequence is TGCAGTGCGCCTCTCATACGGTACGCTGAAGCTTTCTTT. This translates into CSAPLIRYAEAFF.